The 3 T cell receptor beta chains presented below share a single source sample, sequenced in a study of blood T cell repertoires in COVID-19. Assay: immunoSEQ multiplex PCR; the TCRdb copy retains only in-frame clones and omits some. The sample holds over 45,000 clones; 90% to 95% are singletons and the top ten take 8.6%. The specimen sequenced was peripheral blood. The receptors shown here come from a human donor in a cohort sampled during active COVID-19.

The rearrangement joins TRBV6-5 to TRBJ1-5; D ambiguous. The V gene's germline CDR1 is MNHEY and CDR2 SVGAGI. The CDR3 consists of 13 residues. The germline V and J ends were trimmed by 6 bases and 4 bases, with 10 bases remaining between them. CDR3 sequence reads: CASRSGRNQPQHF. CDR3 in DNA: TGTGCCAGCAGATCTGGGAGGAATCAGCCCCAGCATTTT.

V gene TRBV28 combines with J gene TRBJ1-1; D is unclear. From germline, CDR1 is MDHEN and CDR2 SYDVKM. This CDR3 spans 14 amino acids. The V and J ends lost 3 bases and 1 base respectively, with 9 bases between them. The CDR3 region is CASSFSGGNTEAFF. The CDR3 bases are TGTGCCAGCAGTTTTTCGGGTGGGAACACTGAAGCTTTCTTT.

The rearrangement joins TRBV7-9 to TRBJ1-5, with D perhaps matching TRBD1 (5 bases). This CDR3 is 15 amino acids long. Trimming shortened V by 3 bases and J by 5 bases, and 14 bases separated the two germline ends. The germline CDR1 and CDR2 sequences are SEHNR and FQNEAQ (reference sequence). This CDR3 reads CASSFGPGGYQPQHF. CDR3 bases: TGTGCCAGCAGCTTCGGTCCCGGGGGGTATCAGCCCCAGCATTTT.